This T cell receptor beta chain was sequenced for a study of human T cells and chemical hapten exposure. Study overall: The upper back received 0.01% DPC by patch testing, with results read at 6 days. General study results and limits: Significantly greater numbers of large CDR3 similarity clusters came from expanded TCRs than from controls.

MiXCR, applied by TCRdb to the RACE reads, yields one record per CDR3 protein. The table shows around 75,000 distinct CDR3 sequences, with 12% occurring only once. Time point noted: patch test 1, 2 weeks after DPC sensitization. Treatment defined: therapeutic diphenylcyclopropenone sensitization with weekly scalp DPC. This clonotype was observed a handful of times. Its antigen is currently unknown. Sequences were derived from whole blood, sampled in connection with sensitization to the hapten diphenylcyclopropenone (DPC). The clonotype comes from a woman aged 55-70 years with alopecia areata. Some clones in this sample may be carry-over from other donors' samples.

Here the CDR3 DNA reads TGTGCCAGCAGCTCGATGGGGCCTAATGAAAAACTGTTTTTT. The encoded protein is CASSSMGPNEKLFF. The gene calls are TRBV7-2 and TRBJ1-4; weak D call: TRBD1 (5 bases). Trimming left V 4 bases short and J 3 bases short, with 9 bases between. The CDR3 has 14 residues. Germline CDR1 and CDR2: SGHTA and FQGNSA.